This TCR beta chain is drawn from a study of T-cell memory formation after mild COVID-19. The wider study: TCR clusters largely stayed donor specific. Findings and limits, study-wide: Contracting CD4+ clones lay largely in CM and EM, with CD8+ ones residing in EMRA.

In this sample, this clonotype turned up a few times. What it binds is unknown. One entry per CDR3 protein, called by TCRdb with MiXCR from the 5' RACE reads. The repertoire holds 300,000 to 350,000 distinct CDR3 sequences, with approximately 19% as singletons. This TCR was sampled from a young man who had mild COVID-19 (a few samples of this study predate the infection). Cell type and time point are not known. Sequencing was performed on PBMCs or a T cell subset sorted from them (not recorded which).

The CDR3 DNA reads TGTGCCAGCAGCCCACCGGGACTAGCGGGGGGCTTTCTCACAGATACGCAGTATTTT. Residues: CASSPPGLAGGFLTDTQYF. This chain uses TRBV7-3 with TRBJ2-3; TRBD2 matches 15 bases. Trimming took 5 bases from V and 2 from J; bases not matched to a gene: 11. Germline V gives CDR1 SGHTA, CDR2 FQGTGA. The CDR3 covers 19 residues.